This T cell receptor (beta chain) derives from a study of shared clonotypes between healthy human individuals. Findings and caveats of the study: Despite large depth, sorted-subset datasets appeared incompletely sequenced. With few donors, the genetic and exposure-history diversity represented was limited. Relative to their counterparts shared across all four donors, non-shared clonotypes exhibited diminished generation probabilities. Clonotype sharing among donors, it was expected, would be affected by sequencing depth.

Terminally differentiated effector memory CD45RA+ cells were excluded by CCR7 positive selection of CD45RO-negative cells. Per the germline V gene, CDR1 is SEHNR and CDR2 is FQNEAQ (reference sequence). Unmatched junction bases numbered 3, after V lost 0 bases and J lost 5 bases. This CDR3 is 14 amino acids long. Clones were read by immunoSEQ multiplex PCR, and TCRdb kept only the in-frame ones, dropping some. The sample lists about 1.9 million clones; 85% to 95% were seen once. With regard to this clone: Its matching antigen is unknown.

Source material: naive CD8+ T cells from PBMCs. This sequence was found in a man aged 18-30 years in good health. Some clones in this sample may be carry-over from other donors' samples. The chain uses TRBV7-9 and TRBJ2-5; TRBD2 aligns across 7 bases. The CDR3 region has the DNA TGTGCCAGCAGCTTAGCATGGACTAGTGAGACCCAGTACTTC. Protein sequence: CASSLAWTSETQYF.